This T cell receptor (beta chain) emerged from a study of response to subunit inactivated influenza vaccine. Study results and caveats: Researchers suggested that each seasonal influenza vaccination recruits few new T cells.

Germline CDR1 MNHEY, CDR2 SVGEGT. This CDR3 is built from 16 residues. Via MiXCR, TCRdb re-called the RT-PCR reads, giving one row per CDR3 protein. Of just over 300,000 distinct CDR3 sequences listed, about 20% are singletons. This clonotype is a singleton in its sample. No antigen is known for it. A junction end diverges from the germline sequence, so it may reflect a read error. The source was PBMCs from blood, collected 21 months after vaccination. The chain links TRBV6-2 or TRBV6-3 to TRBJ2-6; TRBD1 agrees at 9 bases. The sequence derives from a man aged 50 to 75 who received an inactivated influenza vaccine. This chain's CDR3 is CASTDRGSTGANGLTF. The CDR3 coding sequence is TGTGCCAGCACCGACAGGGGGTCGACAGGGGCCAACGGCCTGACTTTC.